The 23 T cell receptor beta chains in this list originate from one sample, sequenced in a study of T cells in women clearing cervical HPV infection. Generated by immunoSEQ multiplex PCR, the TCRdb table keeps only in-frame clones and is missing some. This table lists tens of thousands of clones. The sample was blood buffy coat. These receptor sequences come from a woman aged 18 to 75 with a cervical HPV16 infection that either progressed to CIN3+ or cleared (not recorded which).

About this clone itself: The read terminates 3 residues ahead of where the CDR3 ends, so the germline J gene completes it. V gene TRBV2 combines with J gene TRBJ2-3; 9 bases align to TRBD2. Germline V lookup: CDR1 SNHLY, CDR2 FYNNEI. The CDR3 totals 15 residues. Unmatched junction bases numbered 11, after V lost 8 bases and J lost 5 bases. The CDR3 bases that were read are TGTGCCAGCTCATCTATCGCGGGAGGGCTAGATACG. Translated, it gives CASSSIAGGLDT. The entire CDR3 reads CASSSIAGGLDTQYF. Using reference TRBV2 and TRBJ2-3 for the parts outside the CDR3, the full variable domain is EPEVTQTPSHQVTQMGQEVILRCVPISNHLYFYWYRQILGQKVEFLVSFYNNEISEKSEIFDDQFSVERPDGSNFTLKIRSTKLEDSAMYFCASSSIAGGLDTQYFGPGTRLTVL.

Points on this clone: The read stops 3 residues short of the end of the CDR3; the missing end is completed from the germline J gene. The J gene is TRBJ2-3, the V gene TRBV29-1; 11 nucleotides line up with TRBD2. This CDR3 comprises 13 residues. CDR1 SQVTM and CDR2 ANQGSEA come from the germline V gene. The CDR3 protein is CSVGLAGGFTQYF. The DNA read from the CDR3 is TGCAGCGTTGGGTTAGCGGGGGGGTTCACG.

On this clone: The sequence runs out 3 residues before the end of the CDR3; the remainder is reconstructed from the germline J gene. The chain carries TRBV30 and TRBJ2-7, with D possibly matching TRBD2 (5 bases). V lost 5 bases and J lost 6, with 11 bases in between. Germline lookup yields CDR1 GTSNPN and CDR2 SVGIG (reference sequence). The CDR3 has 11 amino acids. CDR3 DNA, as far as it was read: TGTGCCTGGGGAAGCGGCGCCGAG. It specifies CAWGSGAE. Given in full, the CDR3 is CAWGSGAEQYF.

For this clone: The read gets to within 3 residues of the CDR3 end, and the germline J gene fills in the rest. The V call is TRBV5-1, the J call TRBJ1-1; TRBD1 might be the D (6 bases). Per germline, CDR1 SGHRS and CDR2 YFSETQ. V was trimmed by 4 bases and J by 4 bases, leaving 14 bases between them. The CDR3 totals 14 residues. CDR3 sequence reads: CASSKGGLGTEAFF. The covered CDR3 bases are TGCGCCAGCAGCAAAGGGGGATTGGGCACTGAA.

Details on this clone: The CDR3 extends 3 residues past the end of the read, so its final part is completed from the germline J gene. The chain uses TRBV18 and TRBJ2-4; perhaps TRBD1 as D (5 bases). Trimming removed 2 bases from V and 4 bases from J, with 12 bases in between. The CDR3 extends over 15 amino acids. Germline CDR1 reads KGHSH; CDR2 reads LQKENI. The CDR3 protein is CASSPGAIRKNIQYF. The covered CDR3 bases are TGTGCCAGCTCACCAGGGGCTATCAGGAAAAACATT. Drawing the rest from reference TRBV18 and TRBJ2-4, the complete variable domain is NAGVMQNPRHLVRRRGQEARLRCSPMKGHSHVYWYRQLPEEGLKFMVYLQKENIIDESGMPKERFSAEFPKEGPSILRIQQVVRGDSAAYFCASSPGAIRKNIQYFGAGTRLSVL.

Note on this clone: The CDR3 end is not reached by the read, which stops 3 residues before it; the germline J gene fills it in. V is TRBV20-1 and J is TRBJ2-3, with D perhaps TRBD2 (5 bases). V was pared by 0 bases and J by 5 bases, with 12 bases between. This CDR3 has 14 residues. CDR1 is DFQATT and CDR2 is SNEGSKA in the germline V gene (reference sequence). CDR3 loop: CSARDRRALDTQYF. The sequenced CDR3 bases are TGCAGTGCTAGAGATCGGCGGGCCTTAGATACG.

Concerning this clone itself: The read terminates 3 residues ahead of where the CDR3 ends, so the germline J gene completes it. The rearrangement links TRBV20-1 to TRBJ1-1; D may be TRBD1 (5 bases). In germline, CDR1 is DFQATT, CDR2 SNEGSKA (reference sequence). Trimming pared 1 base from V and 4 bases from J, leaving 16 bases between. This CDR3 comprises 15 residues. Incomplete CDR3 DNA: TGCAGTGCTAGAGTTGGGGGGGAGGGAGGCACTGAA. Translated: CSARVGGEGGTE. The CDR3 in its entirety is CSARVGGEGGTEAFF.

Details on this clone: Read coverage stops 3 residues before the CDR3 terminus; the germline J gene supplies the remainder. This sequence joins TRBV11-2 and TRBJ2-3; the D gene is possibly TRBD2 (5 bases). Trimming left V 8 bases short and J 6 bases short, with 15 bases between. This CDR3 is 13 amino acids long. Germline CDR1 SGHAT, CDR2 FQNNGV. The CDR3 here is CASSWERGDTQYF. The CDR3 bases that were read are TGTGCCAGCTCATGGGAGCGCGGGGATACG.

Concerning this clone: The read ends 3 residues before the CDR3 terminus; that terminus is restored from the germline J gene. The gene calls are TRBV20-1 and TRBJ2-1, with TRBD2 as a possible D gene (7 bases). This CDR3 comprises 14 residues. From germline, CDR1 is DFQATT and CDR2 SNEGSKA (reference sequence). V lost 6 bases, J lost 7 bases, and 19 bases lay in between. CDR3 region: CSATGRGGGNEQFF. Partial CDR3 DNA: TGCAGTGCAACCGGCAGGGGCGGGGGAAATGAG.

As for this clone: The observed sequence ends 3 residues before the CDR3 terminus, with the missing tail filled in from the germline J gene. The chain combines TRBV30 with TRBJ1-2, with a weak D call TRBD1 (5 bases). CDR1 GTSNPN and CDR2 SVGIG come from the germline V gene (reference sequence). CDR3 size: 12 residues. Here the CDR3 reads CAWSWEGNDYTF. Partial CDR3 DNA: TGTGCCTGGAGTTGGGAGGGGAATGAC.

As for this clone: The read ends 3 residues early relative to the CDR3; the germline J gene fills the gap. V usage is TRBV5-1 and J usage is TRBJ2-1; 13 bases align to TRBD2. The CDR3 sequence is 19 residues long. CDR1 is SGHRS, CDR2 YFSETQ, per germline. Unmatched junction bases numbered 10, after V lost 1 base and J lost 3 bases. This CDR3 is CASSLTLAGGPVSYNEQFF. Incomplete CDR3 DNA: TGCGCCAGCAGCTTGACACTAGCGGGGGGGCCGGTTAGCTACAATGAG. The full variable domain, rest sourced from reference TRBV5-1 and TRBJ2-1, is KAGVTQTPRYLIKTRGQQVTLSCSPISGHRSVSWYQQTPGQGLQFLFEYFSETQRNKGNFPGRFSGRQFSNSRSEMNVSTLELGDSALYLCASSLTLAGGPVSYNEQFFGPGTRLTVL.

As for this clone: Read sequence stops 3 residues before the CDR3 end, and the germline J gene provides the missing end. The V call is TRBV30, the J call TRBJ2-1; 9 bases fit TRBD2. The V gene's germline CDR1 is GTSNPN and CDR2 SVGIG (reference sequence). V lost 3 bases, J lost 3 bases, and 6 bases stayed unmatched. The CDR3 length is 15 residues. CDR3: CAWRGTSRNYNEQFF. Incomplete CDR3 DNA: TGTGCCTGGAGAGGGACTAGCAGGAACTACAATGAG.

A word on this clone: The observed sequence ends 3 residues before the CDR3 terminus, with the missing tail filled in from the germline J gene. J is TRBJ2-2 and V is TRBV19, with D perhaps TRBD1 (6 bases). There are 15 residues in the CDR3. The V gene lost 7 bases and the J gene lost 4 bases, with 16 bases spanning the gap. Germline loops: CDR1 LNHDA, CDR2 SQIVND (reference sequence). CDR3 DNA, as far as it was read: TGTGCCAGTACACCCTCAGGGGTGGGCACCGGGGAG. This translates into CASTPSGVGTGE. The full CDR3 reads CASTPSGVGTGELFF.

A remark on this clone: The read gets to within 3 residues of the CDR3 end, and the germline J gene fills in the rest. This chain uses TRBV7-3 with TRBJ1-1; D possibly corresponds to TRBD1 (5 bases). Germline assignment: CDR1 SGHTA and CDR2 FQGTGA. This CDR3 spans 12 amino acids. CDR3 DNA, as far as it was read: TGTGCCAGCAGCTTTGGGGGGGGGAAA. It codes for CASSFGGGK. The complete CDR3 reads CASSFGGGKAFF.

Worth noting for this clone: The CDR3 end falls 3 residues outside the read, so it is completed with the germline J gene. J is TRBJ2-1 and V is TRBV7-9, with D possibly being TRBD2 (6 bases). Germline V lookup: CDR1 SEHNR, CDR2 FQNEAQ (reference sequence). The CDR3 loop spans 14 amino acids. V was cut by 5 bases and J by 6 bases, with 14 bases left in between. Incomplete CDR3 DNA: TGTGCCAGCAGCACGCCGACTAGAGGCAATGAG. It specifies CASSTPTRGNE. The whole CDR3 sequence reads CASSTPTRGNEQFF.

As concerns this clone: The CDR3 extends 3 residues past the end of the read, so its final part is completed from the germline J gene. V and J are TRBV7-9 and TRBJ1-2, with 9 bases lining up with TRBD1. Germline V gene sequence: CDR1 SEHNR, CDR2 FQNEAQ (reference sequence). The CDR3 spans 12 residues. The CDR3 DNA, read in part, is TGTGCCAGCAGCTTCGACAGGGGGGAT. This gives the protein CASSFDRGD. The entire CDR3 sequence reads CASSFDRGDYTF.

Details on this clone: The read stops 3 residues short of the end of the CDR3; the missing end is completed from the germline J gene. The V call is TRBV12-5, the J call TRBJ2-1; D possibly corresponds to TRBD2 (5 bases). The ends were cut back, 3 bases at V and 6 bases at J, with 12 bases in the middle. CDR1 and CDR2 (germline): LGHNT, FRNRAP. The CDR3 spans 14 residues. CDR3 loop: CASGFGVVVNEQFF. CDR3 DNA, as far as it was read: TGTGCTAGTGGTTTCGGGGTGGTGGTCAATGAG.

Comment on this clone: The read stops 3 residues short of the end of the CDR3; the missing end is completed from the germline J gene. The gene calls are TRBV11-2 and TRBJ2-3, with a possible D match to TRBD1 (6 bases). This CDR3 comprises 13 residues. In germline, CDR1 is SGHAT, CDR2 FQNNGV. The CDR3 protein is CASSLGGHQPQYF. The DNA read from the CDR3 is TGTGCCAGCAGCTTAGGGGGACATCAGCCG. Looking up the rest from reference TRBV11-2 and TRBJ2-3 gives the full variable domain: EAGVAQSPRYKIIEKRQSVAFWCNPISGHATLYWYQQILGQGPKLLIQFQNNGVVDDSQLPKDRFSAERLKGVDSTLKIQPAKLEDSAVYLCASSLGGHQPQYFGPGTRLTVL.

Concerning this clone itself: The CDR3 end is not reached by the read, which stops 3 residues before it; the germline J gene fills it in. The chain recombines TRBV2 with TRBJ2-1; 9 bases line up with TRBD2. CDR1 is SNHLY and CDR2 is FYNNEI in the germline V gene. V gave up 4 bases and J gave up 8 bases; unmatched junction bases: 6. The CDR3 loop spans 14 amino acids. CDR3 protein: CASSGRGGLDEQFF. The CDR3 DNA, read in part, is TGTGCCAGCAGTGGGCGGGGGGGCTTGGATGAG.

To note about this clone: Read sequence stops 3 residues before the CDR3 end, and the germline J gene provides the missing end. The genes are TRBV7-3 and TRBJ1-6; 9 bases match TRBD1. The V segment lost 2 bases and the J segment 5 bases; nucleotides outside the gene matches: 4. CDR1 is SGHTA and CDR2 is FQGTGA in the germline V gene. The CDR3 runs 16 residues. CDR3 sequence reads: CASSLGTGRDNSPLHF. The CDR3 DNA, read in part, is TGTGCCAGCAGCTTAGGGACAGGGAGAGATAATTCACCC.

In the case of this clone: The missing CDR3 end, 3 residues past where the read stops, is filled in from the germline J gene. The V call is TRBV5-6, the J call TRBJ2-3; D is perhaps TRBD1 (6 bases). Germline-derived CDR1 and CDR2 are SGHDT and YYEEEE. There are 15 residues in the CDR3. CDR3 sequence reads: CASSLGGLYNQPQYF. The covered CDR3 bases are TGTGCCAGCAGCTTGGGGGGGCTCTATAATCAGCCG. The full variable domain, its missing parts supplied by reference TRBV5-6 and TRBJ2-3, is DAGVTQSPTHLIKTRGQQVTLRCSPKSGHDTVSWYQQALGQGPQFIFQYYEEEERQRGNFPDRFSGHQFPNYSSELNVNALLLGDSALYLCASSLGGLYNQPQYFGPGTRLTVL.

In regard to this clone: With the read ending 3 residues before the CDR3 end, the germline J gene is used to fill in that end. V gene TRBV19 combines with J gene TRBJ1-4; D is possibly TRBD1 (5 bases). CDR1 is LNHDA, CDR2 SQIVND, per germline (reference sequence). This CDR3 has 15 amino acids. The sequenced part of the CDR3 DNA is TGTGCCAGTAGTCCCGCAGGGCAAGATAATTCACCA. Translation gives CASSPAGQDNSP. The entire CDR3 protein reads CASSPAGQDNSPLFF.

Regarding this clone: The CDR3 goes on 3 residues after the read ends, and that part is filled in from the germline J gene. This chain connects TRBV18 to TRBJ1-5; D ambiguous. The germline V gene has CDR1 KGHSH and CDR2 LQKENI. The length of the CDR3 is 15 residues. Trimming stripped 6 bases from V and 0 bases from J, with 12 bases between. CDR3 protein: CASSSQQNSNQPQHF. The CDR3 DNA, read in part, is TGTGCCAGCTCCTCGCAACAAAATAGCAATCAGCCC.